Given below is one T cell receptor (beta chain) in context. Its target antigen remains unknown. The input lacks base qualities; no much larger clone sits a single base away. The record originates from a study of memory CD4+ T cells and cytomegalovirus serostatus (dated by TCRdb to between 2018 and 2021). Concerning the study at large: The cohort comprised 33 healthy Belgian adults, 9 CMV seropositive and 24 CMV seronegative. The study sequenced CD4+ memory TCRbeta repertoires of a Belgian cohort with known cytomegalovirus serostatus to replicate a published TCR-based CMV serostatus classifier. Study-level results and caveats: Only CD4+CD45RO+ memory cells were sequenced, in contrast to the original study, in which naive and memory CD4+ and CD8+ populations were covered. Of fewer than 200 previously reported CMV-associated TCRbeta sequences, around 67 appeared in the CD4+ memory repertoires, each in one to five individuals. On the Belgian cohort, the classifier built on the original framework reached a median bootstrapped AUC of nearly 0.96, with a 95% CI of 0.76-1.00. The results were interpreted as suggesting that the CMV-associated TCR signature is largely present in the CD4+ memory repertoire. For predicting CMV serostatus, the median bootstrapped AUC was roughly 0.96 using the original framework and 0.91 using a US-trained random forest.

Genomic DNA was extracted from sorted cells with the Quick-DNA Microprep Kit. Amplification of TCRbeta DNA was done with the immunoSEQ hsTCRbeta kit, following the protocol from the manufacturer. TCRbeta libraries were sequenced on an Illumina MiSeq instrument. The study's processing was this. After out-of-frame sequences were removed, some 2.1 million distinct TCRbeta sequences remained, averaging about 67,000 per individual. Two values were used to score each individual: the count of some 150 previously reported CMV-associated TCRbeta sequences and the total count of productive distinct TCRbeta sequences. A beta-binomial model was reimplemented in Python, and random forests from scikit-learn, run with default parameters, were trained on data from the US cohort. Classifier performance on the Belgian cohort was summarized as median AUC with percentile confidence intervals over 10,000 bootstrap iterations. TCRdb took over this immuneACCESS table, retaining in-frame rearrangements with V and J assigned. Such tables are incomplete; in checked studies, under half of the missing clones stem from an unresolved V gene, and the remainder is unexplained. V and J calls and clone size are as listed in that table; D and trimming were resolved from the DNA. The sample table records some 54,000 clones; around 83% of these occur just once. The ten largest clones represent roughly 2% of the sample.

Single viable CD3+CD4+CD8-CD45RO+ cells were sorted as memory CD4+ T cells on a FACSAria II. CMV serostatus was assessed using a Roche Elecsys assay, by which serum IgG against CMV pp150, pp28, p38 and p52 was detected. Following thawing, total CD4+ T cells were enriched through positive selection using CD4 magnetic microbeads. The samples came from a different study that was designed specifically to examine the CD4+ T cell memory repertoire. Peripheral blood mononuclear cells were isolated and cryopreserved according to standard operating procedures, and serum was kept at -80 degrees C. The staining used CD3-PerCP (BW264/56), CD4-APC (RPA-T4), CD45RO-PE (UCHT1) and CD8-Pacific Orange (3B5) antibodies, and Sytox blue was used to exclude non-viable cells. Taken from cysteine to phenylalanine, the CDR3 has 15 residues. Left in the record is the CDR3 DNA by itself, 45 bases read in frame from the first base. Looking up the germline V gene yields CDR1 MNHEY and CDR2 SVGAGI. V and J are truncated by 2 bases and 5 bases respectively, leaving an intervening sequence of 15 bases.

Here the chain combines TRBV6-5 and TRBJ2-5; the D gene assignment is ambiguous. Source material: memory CD4+ T cells from blood. The clonotype originates from an adult in good health and CMV-seropositive. The CDR3 region has the sequence CASSYGGRLGETQYF. The DNA sequence follows: TGTGCCAGCAGTTACGGCGGAAGGTTGGGGGAGACCCAGTACTTC.